These 30 T cell receptor beta chains came from one sample sequenced in a study of CD8+ T cells in alopecia areata. Treatment noted: oral pan-JAK inhibitor, 5-10 mg twice daily. Reverse transcription of extracted RNA yielded cDNA, which provided the sequencing template. Using immunoSEQ multiplex PCR, the repertoire was profiled, and TCRdb retains in-frame clones only, with some absent. The table has approximately 210,000 clones, approximately 70% seen once. The sequenced sample was CD4+ T cells sorted from blood, obtained at approximately week 44, from a patient treated with tofacitinib. These receptors were collected from a human donor with alopecia areata.

The rearrangement joins TRBV29-1 to TRBJ1-1; TRBD1 is a possible D gene (5 bases). The V end lost 5 bases, the J end lost 3 bases, and 10 bases lay between the germline ends. This CDR3 is 12 amino acids long. Per the germline V gene, CDR1 is SQVTM and CDR2 is ANQGSEA. DNA of the CDR3: TGCAGCGTTACCCAGGGAGACACTGAAGCTTTCTTT. This translates into CSVTQGDTEAFF.

The chain is built from TRBV2 and TRBJ2-3, with D maybe TRBD2 (5 bases). With 6 bases removed from V and 3 bases from J, the gap between germline ends came to 19 bases. The CDR3 is 16 amino acids. CDR1 and CDR2 (germline): SNHLY, FYNNEI. This CDR3 is CASRGQGPPGTDTQYF. The CDR3 DNA follows: TGTGCCAGCAGGGGTCAAGGTCCACCGGGGACAGATACGCAGTATTTT.

This chain joins TRBV7-9 and TRBJ2-2, with D maybe TRBD2 (5 bases). This CDR3 is built from 15 residues. Germline CDR1 reads SEHNR; CDR2 reads FQNEAQ (reference sequence). With 7 bases removed from V and 4 bases from J, the gap between germline ends came to 16 bases. CDR3 DNA: TGTGCCAGCACCCACGGGCCTAGCTCCACCGGGGAGCTGTTTTTT. The encoded protein is CASTHGPSSTGELFF.

The genes are TRBV7-2 and TRBJ1-6, with D perhaps matching TRBD1 (6 bases). CDR1 SGHTA and CDR2 FQGNSA come from the germline V gene. This CDR3 is 15 amino acids long. The V end lost 2 bases, the J end lost 4 bases, and 9 bases lay between the germline ends. CDR3 bases: TGTGCCAGCAGCTTAAAGGGGGGGTATAATTCACCCCTCCACTTT. Protein product: CASSLKGGYNSPLHF.

The DNA of the CDR3 is TGTGCCAGCAGCGTAACAAGACAGGCTAACTATGGCTACACCTTC. Amino acid sequence: CASSVTRQANYGYTF. The chain employs TRBV7-9 and TRBJ1-2; D is perhaps TRBD1 (6 bases). Germline V gene sequence: CDR1 SEHNR, CDR2 FQNEAQ (reference sequence). This CDR3 comprises 15 residues. The germline V and J ends were trimmed by 5 bases and 0 bases, with 13 bases remaining between them.

The chain is built from TRBV4-3 and TRBJ1-4; 8 nucleotides match TRBD1. Germline CDR1 LGHNA, CDR2 YSLEER. The V gene end was trimmed by 0 bases and the J gene end by 6 bases; junction bases not matched to a gene: 3. CDR3 length: 15 amino acids. DNA for the CDR3: TGCGCCAGCAGCCAAGAGGACAGGGACGATGAAAAACTGTTTTTT. Amino acid sequence: CASSQEDRDDEKLFF.

The chain has TRBV7-2 and TRBJ2-2; D may be TRBD1 or TRBD2 (5 bases each). Trimming shortened V by 1 base and J by 6 bases, and 9 bases separated the two germline ends. CDR3 length equals 14 residues. Germline V gene data show CDR1 as SGHTA and CDR2 as FQGNSA. CDR3 nucleotide sequence: TGTGCCAGCAGCTTAGTGGGGGATCCCGGGGAGCTGTTTTTT. This gives the protein CASSLVGDPGELFF.

The chain employs TRBV6-5 and TRBJ1-1; D possibly corresponds to TRBD1 (6 bases). The germline V gene encodes CDR1 MNHEY and CDR2 SVGAGI. The CDR3 runs 14 residues. V shed 4 bases and J shed 6 bases, with 15 bases lying between them. DNA of the CDR3: TGTGCCAGCAGTTCCTCACAGGGATTCGCTGAAGCTTTCTTT. This codes for CASSSSQGFAEAFF.

V and J are TRBV4-3 and TRBJ2-7; 7 nucleotides align to TRBD2. This CDR3 has 15 residues. Trimming took 4 bases from V and 5 from J; bases not matched to a gene: 11. Germline loops: CDR1 LGHNA, CDR2 YSLEER. CDR3 nucleotide sequence: TGCGCCAGCAGCCGAAGGCACGCGGGACTAAACGAGCAGTACTTC. Translated, it gives CASSRRHAGLNEQYF.

This clone was detected a few times. This chain links TRBV5-6 with TRBJ2-3, with D unresolved. Germline CDR1 is SGHDT and CDR2 is YYEEEE. The V and J ends lost 0 bases and 1 base respectively, with 15 bases between them. This CDR3 comprises 17 residues. In DNA, the CDR3 is TGTGCCAGCAGCTTGGGGGAACTACGACACCGCACAGATACGCAGTATTTT. Residues: CASSLGELRHRTDTQYF.

V and J are TRBV27 and TRBJ2-3, with TRBD1 matching 7 bases. V dropped 4 bases and J dropped 3; count of bases not matched to a gene: 7. Germline CDR1 and CDR2: MNHEY and SMNVEV (reference sequence). CDR3 length: 15 residues. The CDR3: CASSSRQGRTDTQYF. The CDR3 DNA is TGTGCCAGCAGTTCCCGACAGGGCAGGACAGATACGCAGTATTTT.

The count of this clone is one. The J gene is TRBJ2-7, the V gene TRBV18, with D possibly matching TRBD1 (6 bases). Germline CDR1 and CDR2: KGHSH and LQKENI. The CDR3 is 13 amino acids. V dropped 2 bases and J dropped 4 bases, with 9 bases sitting between them. The CDR3, as DNA: TGTGCCAGCTCACCAACAGGGTTTTACGAGCAGTACTTC. As protein: CASSPTGFYEQYF.

The chain has TRBV7-2 and TRBJ1-3, with D possibly being TRBD1 (6 bases). Germline CDR1 is SGHTA and CDR2 is FQGNSA. Trimming removed 1 base from V and 2 bases from J, with 12 bases in between. The CDR3 is made up of 16 amino acids. CDR3 in DNA: TGTGCCAGCAGCTTAGTCGGGAACAGGGCTGGAAACACCATATATTTT. Protein product: CASSLVGNRAGNTIYF.

V usage is TRBV13 and J usage is TRBJ2-3; no definite D call. The V end lost 3 bases, the J end lost 2 bases, and 9 bases lay between the germline ends. The CDR3 is 14 amino acids. CDR1 is PRHDT, CDR2 FYEKMQ, per germline (reference sequence). CDR3 coding DNA: TGTGCCAGCAGCTTCTGGCAGCACACAGATACGCAGTATTTT. Translating it yields CASSFWQHTDTQYF.

The chain employs TRBV11-3 and TRBJ2-5, with D possibly being TRBD1 or TRBD2 (5 bases each). V was trimmed by 1 base and J by 5 bases, leaving 11 bases between them. Germline lookup yields CDR1 SGHNT and CDR2 YENEEA. The CDR3 is made up of 14 amino acids. This CDR3 reads CASSLVAGTETQYF. The DNA of the CDR3 is TGTGCCAGCAGCTTAGTAGCAGGGACGGAGACCCAGTACTTC.

The chain joins TRBV6-1 to TRBJ1-4; 7 bases fit TRBD1. Unmatched junction bases numbered 5, after V lost 6 bases and J lost 4 bases. CDR1 and CDR2 from the germline V gene are MNHNS and SASEGT. CDR3 length equals 14 residues. DNA for the CDR3: TGTGCCAGCAGAGACCGGGACAGTAATGAAAAACTGTTTTTT. This encodes CASRDRDSNEKLFF.

This chain links TRBV29-1 with TRBJ1-1, with TRBD1 matching 9 bases. Germline V CDR1 and CDR2: SQVTM, ANQGSEA. CDR3 length equals 12 residues. V shed 7 bases, J shed 5 bases, and the junction held 5 bases outside the gene matches. CDR3 in DNA: TGCAGCGCCGGGACAGGGTGGACTGAAGCTTTCTTT. It yields the protein CSAGTGWTEAFF.

This chain uses TRBV2 with TRBJ1-6; 7 bases fit TRBD1. V lost 6 bases and J lost 5; bases outside the gene matches: 10. The germline V gene has CDR1 SNHLY and CDR2 FYNNEI. The CDR3 is made up of 16 amino acids. In DNA form, the CDR3 reads TGTGCCAGCAGACTCAACGGGGGACAGAATAATTCACCCCTCCACTTT. Amino acid sequence: CASRLNGGQNNSPLHF.

Relative to its sample, this clone is medium-sized. One junction end does not reproduce the germline sequence, and a read error may be involved. The chain combines TRBV25-1 with TRBJ2-7, with 9 bases matching TRBD1. This CDR3 spans 13 amino acids. CDR1 MGHDK and CDR2 SYGVNS come from the germline V gene. The CDR3 DNA reads as TGTGCCAGCAGTGAATTTGGGGGACAGGGTCAGCACTTC. This sequence encodes CASSEFGGQGQHF.

The chain is built from TRBV27 and TRBJ1-4; the D is unclear. V was pared by 3 bases and J by 1 base, with 9 bases between. The CDR3 loop spans 15 amino acids. CDR1 is MNHEY and CDR2 is SMNVEV in the germline V gene (reference sequence). The CDR3 spells CASSFPGGTNEKLFF. Written as DNA, the CDR3 is TGTGCCAGCAGTTTCCCAGGTGGAACTAATGAAAAACTGTTTTTT.

The J gene is TRBJ2-3, the V gene TRBV29-1, with D perhaps matching TRBD1 or TRBD2 (6 bases each). The CDR3 spans 12 residues. Per the germline V gene, CDR1 is SQVTM and CDR2 is ANQGSEA. V was cut by 7 bases and J by 10 bases, with 18 bases left in between. The CDR3 here is CSAGGQQGSQYF. DNA for the CDR3: TGCAGCGCCGGAGGGCAACAGGGCTCGCAGTATTTT.

The J gene is TRBJ1-1, the V gene TRBV27, with D unclear. Germline V lookup: CDR1 MNHEY, CDR2 SMNVEV (reference sequence). The CDR3 runs to 13 residues. The germline V and J ends were trimmed by 3 bases and 0 bases, with 5 bases remaining between them. CDR3 amino acids: CASSFRLNTEAFF. The DNA of the CDR3 is TGTGCCAGCAGTTTCCGACTGAACACTGAAGCTTTCTTT.

V usage is TRBV5-4 and J usage is TRBJ2-5, with unresolved D. CDR3 length: 15 residues. Looked up from germline, CDR1 is SGHNT and CDR2 is YYREEE (reference sequence). V lost 0 bases and J lost 5, with 14 bases in between. The CDR3 spells CASSLGADPRETQYF. The CDR3 nucleotides read TGTGCCAGCAGCTTGGGGGCGGATCCCCGGGAGACCCAGTACTTC.

This clone was counted only a few times. The gene calls are TRBV29-1 and TRBJ2-1; maybe TRBD2 (5 bases). This CDR3 is built from 14 residues. CDR1 and CDR2 (germline): SQVTM, ANQGSEA. Trimming stripped 4 bases from V and 4 bases from J, with 14 bases between. CDR3 DNA sequence: TGCAGCGTTGTTGGTCTAGCTACATACAATGAGCAGTTCTTC. It yields the protein CSVVGLATYNEQFF.

This clone was found a few times. The chain carries TRBV30 and TRBJ2-1; the D gene could be TRBD1 or TRBD2 (6 bases each). The CDR3 runs 13 residues. The germline V gene has CDR1 GTSNPN and CDR2 SVGIG (reference sequence). V gave up 8 bases and J gave up 0 bases, with 11 bases separating them. The CDR3 DNA reads as TGTGCCCGGGGGCGGCACTCCTACAATGAGCAGTTCTTC. This translates into CARGRHSYNEQFF.

V is TRBV6-5 and J is TRBJ2-5; 8 bases fit TRBD2. The length of the CDR3 is 13 residues. Germline values: CDR1 MNHEY, CDR2 SVGAGI. Trimming at V came to 7 bases and at J to 3 bases, leaving 4 bases not matched to a gene. DNA of the CDR3: TGTGCCAGCACGCGAGCGGGGGAAGAGACCCAGTACTTC. Encoded protein: CASTRAGEETQYF.

The chain joins TRBV4-3 to TRBJ2-5, with D possibly TRBD1 on 6 matching bases. V lost 3 bases and J 5 bases, leaving 10 bases between the germline ends. Germline CDR1 reads LGHNA; CDR2 reads YSLEER. The CDR3 consists of 13 residues. CDR3 region: CASSQRGWETQYF. CDR3 coding DNA: TGCGCCAGCAGCCAGAGGGGGTGGGAGACCCAGTACTTC.

The gene calls are TRBV7-8 and TRBJ1-1, with D possibly matching TRBD1 (5 bases). Per germline, CDR1 SGHVS and CDR2 FQNEAQ. The ends were cut back, 5 bases at V and 0 bases at J, with 16 bases in the middle. The CDR3 is 16 amino acids. CDR3 sequence reads: CASSLLSGGVNTEAFF. CDR3 bases: TGTGCCAGCAGCCTACTTAGTGGAGGGGTGAACACTGAAGCTTTCTTT.

J is TRBJ1-1 and V is TRBV29-1; the D is unclear. Per germline, CDR1 SQVTM and CDR2 ANQGSEA. This CDR3 is built from 15 residues. With 7 bases removed from V and 2 bases from J, the gap between germline ends came to 20 bases. The CDR3 nucleotides are TGCAGCGCCGAAGGACTGAATTACCATAACACTGAAGCTTTCTTT. It codes for CSAEGLNYHNTEAFF.

This clone was counted only a few times. The V gene is TRBV29-1, the J gene TRBJ1-1; tentatively, D is TRBD1 (6 bases). There are 15 residues in the CDR3. Germline V gene lookup returns CDR1 SQVTM and CDR2 ANQGSEA. Trimming left V 7 bases short and J 1 base short, with 19 bases between. In DNA, the CDR3 is TGCAGCGCCGGGAGACCAGGGGACGGGAACACTGAAGCTTTCTTT. It encodes CSAGRPGDGNTEAFF.